These 18 T cell receptor beta chains share one sample of origin, sequenced in a study of identical twins. TCRdb analysed the 5' RACE reads with MiXCR anew, one entry per CDR3 protein. The data hold 15,000 to 20,000 distinct CDR3 sequences, with roughly 70% observed a single time. What was sequenced was memory (CD45RO+) T cells sorted from blood. The source is a woman younger than 30 in good health. This table probably holds off-target reads from a library built for another chain.

This sequence joins TRBV28 and TRBJ1-5; TRBD1 is a possible D gene (5 bases). V lost 5 bases and J lost 6, with 8 bases in between. Germline V gives CDR1 MDHEN, CDR2 SYDVKM. This CDR3 has 12 residues. CDR3 nucleotide sequence: TGTGCCAGCAGTGTTCAGGGTCAGCCCCAGCATTTT. This codes for CASSVQGQPQHF.

This chain uses TRBV20-1 with TRBJ2-1; the D gene is possibly TRBD2 (6 bases). The germline V gene has CDR1 DFQATT and CDR2 SNEGSKA (reference sequence). The length of the CDR3 is 12 residues. V lost 4 bases and J lost 7, with 11 bases in between. The CDR3 protein is CSATGRPNEQFF. In nucleotides, the CDR3 is TGCAGTGCTACCGGGAGACCTAATGAGCAGTTCTTC.

The chain links TRBV7-2 to TRBJ2-3, with D possibly TRBD2 on 6 matching bases. Trimming shortened V by 0 bases and J by 8 bases, and 15 bases separated the two germline ends. CDR3 length: 15 amino acids. Germline-derived CDR1 and CDR2 are SGHTA and FQGNSA. CDR3 DNA: TGTGCCAGCAGCTTAGCTGCTAGCGTTCCGCCTACGCAGTATTTT. The encoded protein is CASSLAASVPPTQYF.

J is TRBJ1-1 and V is TRBV4-2, with D perhaps matching TRBD1 (5 bases). Germline V gene sequence: CDR1 LGHNA, CDR2 YNFKEQ. Trimming shortened V by 0 bases and J by 5 bases, and 13 bases separated the two germline ends. This CDR3 is 15 amino acids long. For the CDR3, the DNA is TGTGCCAGCAGCCAAGATCCGGGACGGGAAACTGAAGCTTTCTTT. Translated, it gives CASSQDPGRETEAFF.

This clonotype was found a few times. V is TRBV12-3 or TRBV12-4 and J is TRBJ1-5, with 8 bases that match TRBD1. CDR3 length: 14 amino acids. The junction had 2 bases not matched to a gene; V was cut back by 5 bases and J by 2 bases. The CDR3 is CASSLQGGNQPQHF. Written as DNA, the CDR3 is TGTGCCAGCAGTCTACAGGGGGGCAATCAGCCCCAGCATTTT.

The chain recombines TRBV15 with TRBJ1-5; D is unclear. V lost 3 bases and J 4 bases, leaving 7 bases between the germline ends. This CDR3 region has 13 residues. Germline V lookup: CDR1 LNHNV, CDR2 YYDKDF (reference sequence). CDR3 coding DNA: TGTGCCACCAGCAGGGGAATGAATCAGCCCCAGCATTTT. This encodes CATSRGMNQPQHF.

The rearrangement uses TRBV10-3 and TRBJ2-1; 15 nucleotides match TRBD2. In germline, CDR1 is ENHRY, CDR2 SYGVKD. CDR3 length: 15 residues. The V and J ends lost 6 bases and 12 bases, in that order; junction bases with no gene match: 9. The CDR3 spells CAISQGLAGGVVQFF. The CDR3 DNA sequence: TGTGCCATCAGCCAGGGACTAGCGGGAGGTGTTGTGCAGTTCTTC.

The chain recombines TRBV4-3 with TRBJ2-1; the match to TRBD1 covers 9 bases. J gave up 8 bases and V 4 bases, and 6 bases lay outside the gene matches. CDR1 and CDR2 (germline): LGHNA, YSLEER. The CDR3 is 14 residues long. The DNA of the CDR3 is TGCGCCAGCAGCCCCGGGACAGGGTCTGATGAGCAGTTCTTC. It codes for CASSPGTGSDEQFF.

The chain uses TRBV20-1 and TRBJ2-3; tentatively, D is TRBD1 (6 bases). This CDR3 has 13 residues. The ends were cut back, 6 bases at V and 6 bases at J, with 16 bases in the middle. Germline V gene lookup returns CDR1 DFQATT and CDR2 SNEGSKA (reference sequence). In DNA, the CDR3 is TGCAGTGCGGACTCAGGGGCGCGGGATACGCAGTATTTT. This encodes CSADSGARDTQYF.

The J gene is TRBJ2-3, the V gene TRBV4-3; the D gene is possibly TRBD1 (5 bases). Germline CDR1 and CDR2: LGHNA and YSLEER. The CDR3 is made up of 16 amino acids. The V end was cut by 0 bases, the J end by 2 bases, with 12 bases between. The CDR3 DNA is TGCGCCAGCAGCCAAGAATCAGGGTTCCTCACAGATACGCAGTATTTT. It translates to CASSQESGFLTDTQYF.

This clonotype was recorded only once. J is TRBJ1-1 and V is TRBV5-5; unclear D gene. This CDR3 has 14 residues. Germline-derived CDR1 and CDR2 are SGHKS and YYEKEE (reference sequence). V lost 2 bases and J lost 1, with 9 bases in between. In nucleotides, the CDR3 is TGTGCCAGCAGCTTAATCATGGGGAACACTGAAGCTTTCTTT. It specifies CASSLIMGNTEAFF.

The V gene is TRBV30, the J gene TRBJ2-1; D gene uncertain. This CDR3 spans 15 amino acids. Germline V gene lookup returns CDR1 GTSNPN and CDR2 SVGIG (reference sequence). Trimming removed 0 bases from V and 6 bases from J, with 15 bases in between. The CDR3 coding sequence is TGTGCCTGGAGTGTACATCTAGAGTCGGGCAATGAGCAGTTCTTC. The encoded protein is CAWSVHLESGNEQFF. The full variable domain, rest sourced from reference TRBV30 and TRBJ2-1, is SQTIHQWPATLVQPVGSPLSLECTVEGTSNPNLYWYRQAAGRGLQLLFYSVGIGQISSEVPQNLSASRPQDRQFILSSKKLLLSDSGFYLCAWSVHLESGNEQFFGPGTRLTVL.

The rearrangement joins TRBV29-1 to TRBJ2-4, with D perhaps assigned TRBD1 or TRBD2 (5 bases each). The CDR3 has 14 residues. The V gene lost 0 bases and the J gene lost 7 bases, with 13 bases spanning the gap. Germline values: CDR1 SQVTM, CDR2 ANQGSEA. CDR3 DNA: TGCAGCGTTGAAGATCTCCGCAGGGAGAACATTCAGTACTTC. Translation: CSVEDLRRENIQYF.

The chain employs TRBV12-3 or TRBV12-4 and TRBJ2-1; either TRBD1 or TRBD2 may fit D (5 bases each). CDR3 size: 16 residues. V gave up 7 bases and J gave up 2 bases, with 18 bases separating them. The CDR3 is CASNPRDGAAYNEQFF. In DNA, the CDR3 is TGTGCCAGCAACCCCCGGGACGGTGCGGCCTACAATGAGCAGTTCTTC.

This clonotype was seen just once. CDR3 sequence reads: CASSSSGYGYTF. The DNA of the CDR3 is TGTGCCAGCAGTTCCTCGGGGTATGGCTACACCTTC. The chain combines TRBV6-5 with TRBJ1-2; unclear D gene. CDR1 and CDR2 from the germline V gene are MNHEY and SVGAGI. With 4 bases removed from V and 5 bases from J, the gap between germline ends came to 8 bases. The CDR3 covers 12 residues.

The J gene is TRBJ2-7, the V gene TRBV6-2 or TRBV6-3, with no clear D. CDR3 length: 12 amino acids. Deletions cut 7 bases from V and 2 bases from J, with 9 bases between. The V gene's germline CDR1 is MNHEY and CDR2 SVGEGT. The CDR3 DNA reads as TGTGCCAGCAAGGACGGTCCCTACGAGCAGTACTTC. It translates to CASKDGPYEQYF.

The chain uses TRBV7-2 and TRBJ2-1; 9 positions match TRBD1. Trimming at V came to 4 bases and at J to 5 bases, leaving 3 bases not matched to a gene. There are 14 residues in the CDR3. CDR1 and CDR2 from the germline V gene are SGHTA and FQGNSA. The CDR3 DNA is TGTGCCAGCAGCTACAGGGGGCAACACAATGAGCAGTTCTTC. Protein product: CASSYRGQHNEQFF.

The genes are TRBV11-1 and TRBJ1-3; D not resolved. The germline gives CDR1 SGHAT, CDR2 FQDESV (reference sequence). Trimming removed 10 bases from V and 2 bases from J, with 12 bases in between. The CDR3 has 13 amino acids. CDR3 protein: CAIPLGPGNTIYF. The CDR3 coding sequence is TGTGCCATCCCGTTGGGTCCTGGAAACACCATATATTTT.